This passage covers 12 T cell receptor beta chains from one sample sequenced in a study of tumor-infiltrating lymphocytes in glioblastoma multiforme. TCRB libraries came from RNA via three nested multiplex PCR rounds. MiXCR, run by TCRdb on the multiplex PCR reads, gives a single entry per CDR3 protein. The table has 15,000 to 25,000 distinct CDR3 sequences, 65% to 80% seen once. The specimen was peripheral blood. The receptors were gathered from a male donor with glioblastoma.

Regarding this clonotype: A junction end diverges from the germline sequence, so it may reflect a read error. J is TRBJ2-5 and V is TRBV29-1; maybe TRBD1 (6 bases). Germline V gene lookup returns CDR1 SQVTM and CDR2 ANQGSEA. The CDR3 spans 13 residues. The CDR3 region has the DNA TGCAGCTCTTGGGGAACAGGGCAAGAGACCAAGTACTTC. This gives the protein CSSWGTGQETKYF.

This clonotype was seen ten or more times. This chain uses TRBV5-1 with TRBJ2-1; 10 bases line up with TRBD2. Germline V gives CDR1 SGHRS, CDR2 YFSETQ. V shed 1 base, J shed 5 bases, and the junction held 3 bases outside the gene matches. The CDR3 is 15 amino acids. The CDR3 loop reads CASSLKLAGDNEQFF. The CDR3 coding sequence is TGCGCCAGCAGCTTGAAGCTAGCGGGAGACAATGAGCAGTTCTTC.

Regarding this clonotype: As the CDR3 is not closed by the conserved phenylalanine or tryptophan, this likely results from a read error. This chain connects TRBV29-1 to TRBJ2-2; no clear D. This CDR3 is built from 13 residues. CDR1 and CDR2 from the germline V gene are SQVTM and ANQGSEA. The V gene lost 7 bases and the J gene lost 5 bases, with 14 bases spanning the gap. The CDR3 loop reads CSAVTFETGELFL. The DNA for the CDR3 is TGCAGCGCTGTCACTTTTGAGACCGGGGAGCTGTTTTTG.

As to this clonotype: Sequence at one end of the junction differs from germline and may be a read error. The chain has TRBV4-1 and TRBJ1-2; D might be TRBD1 (5 bases). Germline CDR1 is MGHRA and CDR2 is YSYEKL. The CDR3 has 15 amino acids. The CDR3 DNA is TGTGCCAGCAGCCCGACACCGGGACGGGACTATGGCTACGCCTTC. It is translated as CASSPTPGRDYGYAF.

A note on this clonotype: This may be a read error, as it is one base from a much larger clone. The chain is built from TRBV7-9 and TRBJ1-1, with TRBD1 matching 7 bases. There are 14 residues in the CDR3. Germline V gene data show CDR1 as SEHNR and CDR2 as FQNEAQ (reference sequence). The trim removed 5 bases at V and 1 base at J, leaving 4 bases unmatched. CDR3 nucleotides: TGTGCCAGCAGCGCGAGACAGGGGAACACTGAAGCTTTCTTT. Its protein is CASSARQGNTEAFF.

This clonotype came up once. A clone one base away is much larger, so this may be a read error. The chain employs TRBV5-1 and TRBJ2-5, with no clear D. Between the trimmed V and J ends, which lost 1 base and 5 bases, there was a span of 3 bases. Germline assignment: CDR1 SGHRS and CDR2 YFSETQ. The CDR3 runs to 11 residues. CDR3: CASSLTETQYF. The CDR3 DNA follows: TGCGCCAGCAGCTTGACTGAGACCCAGTACTTC.

This clonotype came up once. A junction end diverges from the germline sequence, so it may reflect a read error. V usage is TRBV11-2 and J usage is TRBJ2-1; 10 bases fit TRBD2. Germline CDR1 and CDR2: SGHAT and FQNNGV. The CDR3 runs 15 residues. This CDR3 is CASCLGLAWESEQFF. The CDR3 DNA follows: TGTGCCAGCTGCTTGGGACTAGCGTGGGAAAGTGAGCAGTTCTTC.

J is TRBJ2-7 and V is TRBV11-3; 7 bases map to TRBD2. The CDR3 is 15 amino acids. Germline V gene data show CDR1 as SGHNT and CDR2 as YENEEA. With 3 bases clipped from V and 3 bases from J, the junction kept 8 bases outside the gene matches. CDR3 amino acids: CASSLEGAGLYEQYF. CDR3 sequence (DNA): TGTGCCAGCAGCTTGGAGGGAGCGGGGCTCTACGAGCAGTACTTC.

This chain connects TRBV6-6 to TRBJ2-3, with 7 bases fitting TRBD2. The V gene's germline CDR1 is MNHNY and CDR2 SVGAGI (reference sequence). The CDR3 loop spans 15 amino acids. The V gene end was trimmed by 7 bases and the J gene end by 4 bases; junction bases not matched to a gene: 11. CDR3 in amino acids: CASILPSGSSDTQYF. The CDR3 bases are TGTGCCAGCATTTTACCTAGCGGTAGTTCAGATACGCAGTATTTT.

Notes on this clonotype: No conserved phenylalanine or tryptophan is present at the end of the CDR3, so a read error is the likely explanation. The J gene is TRBJ2-3, the V gene TRBV11-2; TRBD2 aligns across 15 bases. The CDR3 extends over 17 amino acids. Trimming cost V 5 bases and J 8 bases; bases outside gene matches: 11. CDR1 SGHAT and CDR2 FQNNGV come from the germline V gene. The CDR3 DNA follows: TGTGCCAGCAGCGGGAGGACTAGCGGGAGGGCCTTGAGTACGCAGTATTGT. Translated: CASSGRTSGRALSTQYC.

This clonotype was seen just once. This sequence joins TRBV20-1 and TRBJ2-7; TRBD1 matches at 9 bases. The V and J ends lost 0 bases and 7 bases, in that order; junction bases with no gene match: 13. The germline V gene has CDR1 DFQATT and CDR2 SNEGSKA (reference sequence). The CDR3 runs to 16 residues. The CDR3 nucleotides are TGCAGTGCTAGAGAGGGACAGGGAGTTAGCCGGGGTGAGCAGTACTTC. Translated: CSAREGQGVSRGEQYF.

Only a few counts were recorded for this clonotype. V usage is TRBV6-5 and J usage is TRBJ2-1; TRBD2 matches at 8 bases. Germline V gene sequence: CDR1 MNHEY, CDR2 SVGAGI. This CDR3 comprises 14 residues. V shed 5 bases and J 4 bases; nucleotides not matched to a gene: 4. The CDR3 DNA reads TGTGCCAGCAGTCGAGGACTAGCATACAATGAGCAGTTCTTC. This encodes CASSRGLAYNEQFF.